At least ten counts were recorded for the clone carrying this T cell receptor (beta chain). Deletions cut 6 bases from V and 6 bases from J, with 11 bases between. This CDR3 is built from 12 residues. CDR1 is MDHEN and CDR2 is SYDVKM in the germline V gene. This entry comes from a study of blood T cell repertoires in COVID-19. Whole-study context: Samples representing acute and convalescent COVID-19 were sourced from the United States, Italy and Spain.

Libraries were prepared by immunoSEQ multiplex PCR; TCRdb keeps only in-frame clonotypes and omits some of them. The data contain around 200,000 clones, 70% to 90% of them singletons. This TCR came from a man aged 55 to 70 with acute or convalescent COVID-19. The chain uses TRBV28 and TRBJ1-2; D remains ambiguous. The sequencing input was peripheral blood. DNA of the CDR3: TGTGCCAGCAGGGTGACCCAGGATGGCTACACCTTC. Amino acids: CASRVTQDGYTF.